This T cell receptor (beta chain) was documented in a study of cytomegalovirus exposure and HLA in healthy donors. Study-wide context: There were 117 million unique TCR beta sequences, drawn from some 180 million T cells, in an earlier analysis.

The germline V gene encodes CDR1 MNHEY and CDR2 SVGAGI. The CDR3 is 14 residues long. Primers: 60 Vbeta forward and 13 Jbeta reverse. The repertoire was sequenced with immunoSEQ multiplex PCR; TCRdb's copy has only in-frame clones and lacks some. The data show 65,000 to 85,000 clones, 77% seen once. The chain has TRBV6-5 and TRBJ2-5; D is possibly TRBD1 (7 bases). Matching the DNA end better, TRBJ2-7 makes the J call doubtful. This clonotype was obtained from a man over 45 in good health and CMV-seropositive. The sample taken for sequencing was PBMCs. The CDR3 sequence: CASSYGGGPYEQYF. CDR3 nucleotides: TGTGCCAGCAGTTACGGAGGGGGCCCCTACGAGCAGTACTTC.